This TCR beta chain was documented in a study of cytomegalovirus exposure and HLA in healthy donors. About the research overall: Of 398 genotyped donors, about 81% clustered with self-reported Caucasian donors.

Notes on this clone: What it binds is not known.

The PCR had 60 Vbeta and 13 Jbeta primers. This table comes from immunoSEQ multiplex PCR, and its TCRdb copy is limited to in-frame clones, with some not included. The sample has some 150,000 clones, approximately 80% seen once. The CDR3 length is 17 residues. The trim removed 0 bases at V and 5 bases at J, leaving 15 bases unmatched. The germline V gene has CDR1 GTSNPN and CDR2 SVGIG (reference sequence). Points from the study as a whole: Specificity for CMV antigens was confirmed in vitro for a few of the CMV-associated chains. Later on, a genetic analysis was performed. It linked a missense variant in DCLRE1C with V- and J-gene trimming of TCR beta. The presence/absence work took it that sequencing depth was about the same across donors.

The sample comprised PBMCs. The clonotype originates from a young man in good health and CMV-seronegative. V usage is TRBV30 and J usage is TRBJ1-1; 7 bases fit TRBD1. CDR3 in amino acids: CAWSVHLGDSRGTEAFF. The CDR3 DNA reads TGTGCCTGGAGTGTGCATTTAGGGGACAGCCGAGGGACTGAAGCTTTCTTT.